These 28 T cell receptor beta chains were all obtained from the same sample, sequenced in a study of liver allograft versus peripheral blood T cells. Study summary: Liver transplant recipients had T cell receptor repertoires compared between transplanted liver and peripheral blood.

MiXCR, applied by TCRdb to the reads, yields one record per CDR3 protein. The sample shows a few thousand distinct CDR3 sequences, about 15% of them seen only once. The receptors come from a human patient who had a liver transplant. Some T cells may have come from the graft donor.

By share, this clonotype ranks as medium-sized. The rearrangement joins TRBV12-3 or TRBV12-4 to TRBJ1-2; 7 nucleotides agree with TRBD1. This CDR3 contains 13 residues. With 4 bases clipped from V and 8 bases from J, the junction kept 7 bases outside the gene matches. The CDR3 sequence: CASSSATGSGYTF. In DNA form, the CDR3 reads TGTGCCAGCAGTTCGGCGACAGGGAGCGGCTACACCTTC.

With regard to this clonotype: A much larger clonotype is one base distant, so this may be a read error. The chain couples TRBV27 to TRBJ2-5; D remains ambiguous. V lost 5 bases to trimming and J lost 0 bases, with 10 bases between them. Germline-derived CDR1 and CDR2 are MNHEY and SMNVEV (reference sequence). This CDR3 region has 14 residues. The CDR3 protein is CASSAWGNQETQYF. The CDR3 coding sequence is TGTGCCAGCAGTGCCTGGGGAAACCAAGAGACCCAGTACTTC.

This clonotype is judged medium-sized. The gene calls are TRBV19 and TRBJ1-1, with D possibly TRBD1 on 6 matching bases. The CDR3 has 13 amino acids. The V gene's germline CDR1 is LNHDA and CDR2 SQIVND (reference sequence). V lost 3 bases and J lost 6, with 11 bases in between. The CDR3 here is CASSIGGQAEAFF. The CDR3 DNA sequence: TGTGCCAGTAGTATCGGGGGGCAGGCTGAAGCTTTCTTT. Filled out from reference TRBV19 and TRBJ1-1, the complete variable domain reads DGGITQSPKYLFRKEGQNVTLSCEQNLNHDAMYWYRQDPGQGLRLIYYSQIVNDFQKGDIAEGYSVSREKKESFPLTVTSAQKNPTAFYLCASSIGGQAEAFFGQGTRLTVV.

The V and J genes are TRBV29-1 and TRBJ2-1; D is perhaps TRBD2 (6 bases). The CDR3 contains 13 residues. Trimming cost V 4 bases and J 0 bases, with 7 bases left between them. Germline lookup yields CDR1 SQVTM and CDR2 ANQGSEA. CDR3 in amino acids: CSVAGGSYNEQFF. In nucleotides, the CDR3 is TGCAGCGTTGCCGGGGGCTCCTACAATGAGCAGTTCTTC.

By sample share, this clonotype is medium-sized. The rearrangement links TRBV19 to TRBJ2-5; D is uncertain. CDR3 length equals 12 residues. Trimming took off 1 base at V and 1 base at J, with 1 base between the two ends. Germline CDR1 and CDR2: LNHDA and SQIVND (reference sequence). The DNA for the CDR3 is TGTGCCAGTAGTATAGGCCAAGAGACCCAGTACTTC. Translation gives CASSIGQETQYF.

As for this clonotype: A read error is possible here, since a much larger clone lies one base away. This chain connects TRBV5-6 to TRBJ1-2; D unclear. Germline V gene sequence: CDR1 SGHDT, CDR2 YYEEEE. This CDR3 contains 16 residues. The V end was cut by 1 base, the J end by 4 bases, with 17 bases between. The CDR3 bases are TGTGCCAGCAGCTTGAAAATTACCCCTAGAACCTATGGCTACACCTTC. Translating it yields CASSLKITPRTYGYTF. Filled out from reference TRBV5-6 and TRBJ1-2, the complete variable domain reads DAGVTQSPTHLIKTRGQQVTLRCSPKSGHDTVSWYQQALGQGPQFIFQYYEEEERQRGNFPDRFSGHQFPNYSSELNVNALLLGDSALYLCASSLKITPRTYGYTFGSGTRLTVV.

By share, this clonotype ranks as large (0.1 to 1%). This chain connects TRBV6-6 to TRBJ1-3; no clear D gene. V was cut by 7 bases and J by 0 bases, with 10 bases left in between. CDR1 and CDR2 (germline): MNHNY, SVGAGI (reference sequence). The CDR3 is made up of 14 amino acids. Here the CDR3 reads CASTLDLSGNTIYF. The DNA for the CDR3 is TGTGCCAGCACCTTAGATCTCTCTGGAAACACCATATATTTT.

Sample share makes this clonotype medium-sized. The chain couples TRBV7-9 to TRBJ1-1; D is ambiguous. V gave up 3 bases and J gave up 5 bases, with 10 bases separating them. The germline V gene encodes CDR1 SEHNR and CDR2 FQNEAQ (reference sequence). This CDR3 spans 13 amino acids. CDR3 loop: CASSFSGSTEAFF. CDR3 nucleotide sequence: TGTGCCAGCAGCTTCTCCGGGTCTACTGAAGCTTTCTTT.

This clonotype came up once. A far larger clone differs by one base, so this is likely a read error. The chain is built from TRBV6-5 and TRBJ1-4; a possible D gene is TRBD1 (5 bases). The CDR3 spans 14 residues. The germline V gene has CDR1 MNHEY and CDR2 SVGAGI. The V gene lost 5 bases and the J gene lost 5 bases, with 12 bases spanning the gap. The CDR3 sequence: CASSRGKENEKLFF. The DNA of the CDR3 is TGTGCCAGCAGTAGGGGAAAGGAGAATGAAAAACTGTTTTTT.

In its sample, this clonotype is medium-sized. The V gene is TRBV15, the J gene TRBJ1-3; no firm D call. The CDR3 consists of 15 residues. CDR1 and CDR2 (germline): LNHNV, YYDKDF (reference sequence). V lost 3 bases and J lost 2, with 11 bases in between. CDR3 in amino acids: CATSSDRDPGNTIYF. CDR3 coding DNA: TGTGCCACCAGCAGTGACCGGGATCCTGGAAACACCATATATTTT.

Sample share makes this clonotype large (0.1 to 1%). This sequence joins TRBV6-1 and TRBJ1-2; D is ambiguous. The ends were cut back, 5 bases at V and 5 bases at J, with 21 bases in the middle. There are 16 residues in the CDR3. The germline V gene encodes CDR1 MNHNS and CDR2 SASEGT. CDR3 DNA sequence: TGTGCCAGCAGTCTCCTTTATCTGGACCCTCAGTATGGCTACACCTTC. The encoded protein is CASSLLYLDPQYGYTF.

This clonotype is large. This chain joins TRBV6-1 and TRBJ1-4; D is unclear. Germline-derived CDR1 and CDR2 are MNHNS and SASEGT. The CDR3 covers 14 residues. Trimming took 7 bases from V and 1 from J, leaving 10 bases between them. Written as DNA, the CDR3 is TGTGCCAGCACTTCTCATAGAACTAATGAAAAACTGTTTTTT. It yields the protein CASTSHRTNEKLFF.

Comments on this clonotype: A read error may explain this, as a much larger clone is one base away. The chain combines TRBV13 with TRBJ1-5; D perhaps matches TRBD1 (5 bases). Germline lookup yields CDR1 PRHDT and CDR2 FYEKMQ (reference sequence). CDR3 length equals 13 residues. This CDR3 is CATSCIEGQPQHF. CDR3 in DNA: TGTGCCACCAGCTGTATAGAGGGGCAGCCCCAGCATTTT.

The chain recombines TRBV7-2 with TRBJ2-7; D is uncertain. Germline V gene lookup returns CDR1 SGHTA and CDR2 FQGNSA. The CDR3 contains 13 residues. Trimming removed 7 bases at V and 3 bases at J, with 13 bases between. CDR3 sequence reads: CASTLLSGYEQYF. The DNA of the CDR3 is TGTGCCAGCACCCTTCTATCCGGCTACGAGCAGTACTTC. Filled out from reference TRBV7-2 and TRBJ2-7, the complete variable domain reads GAGVSQSPSNKVTEKGKDVELRCDPISGHTALYWYRQSLGQGLEFLIYFQGNSAPDKSGLPSDRFSAERTGGSVSTLTIQRTQQEDSAVYLCASTLLSGYEQYFGPGTRLTVT.

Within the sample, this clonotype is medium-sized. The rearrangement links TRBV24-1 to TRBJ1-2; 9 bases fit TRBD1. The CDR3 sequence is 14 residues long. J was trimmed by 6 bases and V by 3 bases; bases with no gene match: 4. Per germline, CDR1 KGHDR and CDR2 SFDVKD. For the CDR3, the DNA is TGTGCCACCAGTGATGGACAGGGGCCCGATGGCTACACCTTC. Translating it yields CATSDGQGPDGYTF.

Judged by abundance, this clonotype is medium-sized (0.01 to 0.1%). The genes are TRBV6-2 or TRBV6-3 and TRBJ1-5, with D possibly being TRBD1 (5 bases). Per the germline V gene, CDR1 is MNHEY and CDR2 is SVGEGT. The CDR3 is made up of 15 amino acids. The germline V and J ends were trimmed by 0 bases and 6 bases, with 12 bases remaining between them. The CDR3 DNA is TGTGCCAGCAGTTACTCGAAAGGGGAGGGTCAGCCCCAGCATTTT. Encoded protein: CASSYSKGEGQPQHF.

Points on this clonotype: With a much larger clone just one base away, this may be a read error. Here the CDR3 DNA reads TGTGCCAGCAGTTACTCGGACAGGGGCGAGCATTACGTC. This sequence encodes CASSYSDRGEHYV. The chain combines TRBV7-9 with TRBJ2-7, with TRBD1 matching 9 bases. Germline assignment: CDR1 SEHNR and CDR2 FQNEAQ (reference sequence). The CDR3 covers 13 residues.

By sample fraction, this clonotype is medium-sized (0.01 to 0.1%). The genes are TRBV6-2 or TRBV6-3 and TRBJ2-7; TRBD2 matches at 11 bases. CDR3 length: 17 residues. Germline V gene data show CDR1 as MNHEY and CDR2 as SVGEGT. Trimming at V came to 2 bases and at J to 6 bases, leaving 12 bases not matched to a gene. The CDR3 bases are TGTGCCAGCAGTTACCCCGGGACTAGCGGAGGCCTTGGCGAGCAGTACGTC. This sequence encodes CASSYPGTSGGLGEQYV.

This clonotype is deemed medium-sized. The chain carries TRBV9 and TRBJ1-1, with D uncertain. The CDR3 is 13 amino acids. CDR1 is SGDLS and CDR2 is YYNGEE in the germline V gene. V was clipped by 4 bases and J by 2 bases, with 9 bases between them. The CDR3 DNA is TGTGCCAGCAGCCCCTGGCCTAACACTGAAGCTTTCTTT. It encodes CASSPWPNTEAFF.

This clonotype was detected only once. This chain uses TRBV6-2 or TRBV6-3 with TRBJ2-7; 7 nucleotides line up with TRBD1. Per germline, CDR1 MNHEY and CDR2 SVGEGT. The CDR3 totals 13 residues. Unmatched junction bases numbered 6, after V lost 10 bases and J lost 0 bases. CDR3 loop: CATRRTGSYEQYF. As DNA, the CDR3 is TGTGCCACCAGGAGGACAGGCTCCTACGAGCAGTACTTC.

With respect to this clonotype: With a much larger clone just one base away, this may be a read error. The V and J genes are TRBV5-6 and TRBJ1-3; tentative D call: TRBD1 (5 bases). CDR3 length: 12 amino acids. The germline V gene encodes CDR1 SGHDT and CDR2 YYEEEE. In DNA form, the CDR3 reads TGTGTCAGCAGCCGGGGCAGAAACACCATATATTTT. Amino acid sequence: CVSSRGRNTIYF.

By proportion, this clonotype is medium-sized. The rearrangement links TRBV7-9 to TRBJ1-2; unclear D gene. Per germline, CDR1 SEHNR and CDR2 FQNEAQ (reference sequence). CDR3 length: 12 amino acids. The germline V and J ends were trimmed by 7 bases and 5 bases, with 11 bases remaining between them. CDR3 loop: CASNRETYGYTF. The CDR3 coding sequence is TGTGCCAGCAACCGGGAAACATATGGCTACACCTTC.

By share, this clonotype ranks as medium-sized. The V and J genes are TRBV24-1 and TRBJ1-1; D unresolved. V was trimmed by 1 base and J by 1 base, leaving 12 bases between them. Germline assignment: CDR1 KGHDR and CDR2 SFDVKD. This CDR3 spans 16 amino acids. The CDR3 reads CATSDFTPDGNTEAFF. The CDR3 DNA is TGTGCCACCAGTGATTTCACACCGGACGGGAACACTGAAGCTTTCTTT.

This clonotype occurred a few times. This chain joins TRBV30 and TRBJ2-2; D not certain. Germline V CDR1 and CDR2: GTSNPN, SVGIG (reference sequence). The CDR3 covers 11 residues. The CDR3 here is CAVLNTGELFF. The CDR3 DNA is TGTGCAGTCTTGAACACCGGGGAGCTGTTTTTT.

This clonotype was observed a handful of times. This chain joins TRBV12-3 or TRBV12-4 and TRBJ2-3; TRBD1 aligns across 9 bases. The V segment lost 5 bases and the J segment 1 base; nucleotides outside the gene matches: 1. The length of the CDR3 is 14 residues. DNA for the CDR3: TGTGCCAGCAGTCGGACAGGGGGCACAGATACGCAGTATTTT. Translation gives CASSRTGGTDTQYF.

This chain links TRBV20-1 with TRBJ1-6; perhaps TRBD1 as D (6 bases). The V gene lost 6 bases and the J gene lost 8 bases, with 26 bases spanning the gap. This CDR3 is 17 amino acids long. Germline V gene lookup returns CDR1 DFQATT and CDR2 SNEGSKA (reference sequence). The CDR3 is CSAPQGMGGGYDSPLHF. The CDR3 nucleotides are TGCAGTGCCCCCCAGGGAATGGGAGGGGGATATGATTCACCCCTCCACTTT.

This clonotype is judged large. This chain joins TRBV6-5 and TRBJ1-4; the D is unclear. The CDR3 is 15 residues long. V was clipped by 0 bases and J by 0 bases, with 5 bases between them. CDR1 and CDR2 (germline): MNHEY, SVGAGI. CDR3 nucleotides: TGTGCCAGCAGTTACTCGACAACAACTAATGAAAAACTGTTTTTT. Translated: CASSYSTTTNEKLFF.

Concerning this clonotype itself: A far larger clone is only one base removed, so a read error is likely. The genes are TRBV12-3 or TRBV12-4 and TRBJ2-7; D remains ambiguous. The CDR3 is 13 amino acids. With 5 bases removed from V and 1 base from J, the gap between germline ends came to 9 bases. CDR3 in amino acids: CASSMTESYEQYF. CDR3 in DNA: TGTGCCAGCAGTATGACGGAGTCCTACGAGCAGTACTTC.